This T cell receptor (beta chain) derives from a study of control samples from healthy donors and cancer patients (TCRdb year 2020). As concerns this clone: Its recognized antigen is unknown. Base qualities are missing; no much larger clone stands one base away.

CDR1 and CDR2 are drawn from the germline V gene (reference sequence): LNHDA, SQIVND. V gives up 2 bases and J gives up 5 bases, and the segment between their germline ends measures 10 bases. The CDR3 has 13 amino acids, counting the end cysteine and phenylalanine. CDR3 DNA only is kept here, 39 bases in frame from base 1. The library was generated by the immunoSEQ multiplex PCR assay. Drawn from immuneACCESS, this table holds only the in-frame rearrangements with V and J called that TCRdb kept. Clones are partly lost; checked studies trace under half to an unresolved V gene and leave the rest unexplained. Present in this sample are 70,000 to 75,000 clones, about 90% of which were seen just once. 4% of the sample is held by the ten biggest clonotypes.

Specimen: blood. The source of this sequence is a woman between 45 and 65 years old in good health. The sequence links TRBV19 to TRBJ2-7; the D gene lacks a confident call. The bases are TGTGCCAGTAGTATATTCGCTCGGGACGAGCAGTACTTC. Translation gives CASSIFARDEQYF. Supplemented by the reference TRBV19 and TRBJ2-7 proteins around the CDR3, the complete variable domain is DGGITQSPKYLFRKEGQNVTLSCEQNLNHDAMYWYRQDPGQGLRLIYYSQIVNDFQKGDIAEGYSVSREKKESFPLTVTSAQKNPTAFYLCASSIFARDEQYFGPGTRLTVT.